The entry below describes one T cell receptor beta chain. The data belong to a study of blood T cell repertoires in COVID-19. Study at large: Collection of acute and convalescent COVID-19 samples took place in the United States, Italy and Spain. PBMCs, B-cell-depleted T cells, or T cells were the source of the cDNA or gDNA that made up the material.

Sequenced by immunoSEQ multiplex PCR; TCRdb stores in-frame clones only, minus some. The data contain a few hundred thousand clones, about 86% of them singletons. Clinical history reported by participants formed the basis on which cohorts were assigned. Sequencing input: PBMCs or T cells enriched from blood (not recorded which). The source of this sequence is a woman in her 40s with acute COVID-19.

This CDR3 reads CASSLTLPSGSVGEQYF. In DNA, the CDR3 is TGTGCCAGCTCCCTAACTTTACCTAGCGGGAGTGTAGGGGAGCAGTACTTC. The chain recombines TRBV18 with TRBJ2-7; 10 nucleotides align to TRBD2. The CDR3 length is 17 residues. The V segment lost 6 bases and the J segment 7 bases; nucleotides outside the gene matches: 18. Germline-derived CDR1 and CDR2 are KGHSH and LQKENI.